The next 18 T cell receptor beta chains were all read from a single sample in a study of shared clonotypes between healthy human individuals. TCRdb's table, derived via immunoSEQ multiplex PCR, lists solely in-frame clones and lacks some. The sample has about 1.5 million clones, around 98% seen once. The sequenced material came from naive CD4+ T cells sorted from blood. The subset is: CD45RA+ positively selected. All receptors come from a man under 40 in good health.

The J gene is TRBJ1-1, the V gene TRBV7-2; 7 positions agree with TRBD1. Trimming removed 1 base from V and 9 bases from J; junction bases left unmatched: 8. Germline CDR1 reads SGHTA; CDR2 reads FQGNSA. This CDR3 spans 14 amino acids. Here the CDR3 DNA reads TGTGCCAGCAGCTTAGTGGCTGGGGACAGCCAAGCTTTCTTT. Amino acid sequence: CASSLVAGDSQAFF.

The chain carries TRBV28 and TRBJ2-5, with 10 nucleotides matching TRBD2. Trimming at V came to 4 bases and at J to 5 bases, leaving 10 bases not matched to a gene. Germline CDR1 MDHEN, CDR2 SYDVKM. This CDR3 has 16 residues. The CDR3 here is CASSSPAGGPPETQYF. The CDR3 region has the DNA TGTGCCAGCAGTTCCCCAGCGGGAGGGCCCCCGGAGACCCAGTACTTC.

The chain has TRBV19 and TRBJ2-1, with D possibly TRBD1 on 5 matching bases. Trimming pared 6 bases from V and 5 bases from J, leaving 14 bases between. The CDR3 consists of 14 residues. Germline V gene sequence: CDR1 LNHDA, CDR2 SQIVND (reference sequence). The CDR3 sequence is CASSQLAGNNEQFF. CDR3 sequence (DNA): TGTGCCAGTAGCCAACTTGCAGGGAACAATGAGCAGTTCTTC.

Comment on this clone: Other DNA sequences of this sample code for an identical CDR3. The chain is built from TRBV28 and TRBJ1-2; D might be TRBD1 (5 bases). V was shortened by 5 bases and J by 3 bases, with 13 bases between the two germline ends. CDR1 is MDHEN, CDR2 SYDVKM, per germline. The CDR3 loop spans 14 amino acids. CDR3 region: CASSSTGTHYGYTF. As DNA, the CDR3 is TGTGCCAGCAGTAGCACCGGGACTCACTATGGCTACACCTTC.

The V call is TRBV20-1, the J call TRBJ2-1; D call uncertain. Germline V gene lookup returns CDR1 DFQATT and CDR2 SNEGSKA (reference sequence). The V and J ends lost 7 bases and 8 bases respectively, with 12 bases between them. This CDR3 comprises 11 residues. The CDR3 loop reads CSVGRDDEQFF. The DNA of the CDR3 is TGCAGTGTAGGCCGCGACGATGAGCAGTTCTTC.

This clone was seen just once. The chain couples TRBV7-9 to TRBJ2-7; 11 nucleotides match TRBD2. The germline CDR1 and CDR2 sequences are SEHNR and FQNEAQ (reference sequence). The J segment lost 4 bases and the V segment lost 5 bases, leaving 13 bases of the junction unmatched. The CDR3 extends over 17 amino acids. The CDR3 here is CASSKFNRGLADYEQYF. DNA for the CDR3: TGTGCCAGCAGCAAGTTTAACAGGGGACTAGCGGATTACGAGCAGTACTTC.

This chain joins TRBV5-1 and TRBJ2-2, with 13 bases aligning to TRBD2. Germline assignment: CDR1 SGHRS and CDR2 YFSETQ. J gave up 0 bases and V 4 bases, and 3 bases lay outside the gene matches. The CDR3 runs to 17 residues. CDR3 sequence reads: CASSRGLAGSNTGELFF. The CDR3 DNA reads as TGCGCCAGCAGCCGGGGACTAGCGGGATCGAACACCGGGGAGCTGTTTTTT.

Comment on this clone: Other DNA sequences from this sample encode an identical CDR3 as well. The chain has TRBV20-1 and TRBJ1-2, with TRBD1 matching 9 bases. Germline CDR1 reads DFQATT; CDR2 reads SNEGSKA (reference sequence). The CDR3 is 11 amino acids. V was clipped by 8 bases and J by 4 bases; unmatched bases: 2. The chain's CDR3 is CSTGGVYGYTF. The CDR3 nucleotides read TGCAGTACAGGGGGCGTCTATGGCTACACCTTC.

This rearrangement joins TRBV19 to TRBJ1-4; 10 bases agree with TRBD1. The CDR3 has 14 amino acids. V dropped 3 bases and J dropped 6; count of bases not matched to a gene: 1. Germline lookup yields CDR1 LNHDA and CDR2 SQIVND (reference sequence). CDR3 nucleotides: TGTGCCAGTAGTATCGGACAGGGGGATGAAAAACTGTTTTTT. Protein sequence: CASSIGQGDEKLFF. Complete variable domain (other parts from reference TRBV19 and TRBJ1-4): DGGITQSPKYLFRKEGQNVTLSCEQNLNHDAMYWYRQDPGQGLRLIYYSQIVNDFQKGDIAEGYSVSREKKESFPLTVTSAQKNPTAFYLCASSIGQGDEKLFFGSGTQLSVL.

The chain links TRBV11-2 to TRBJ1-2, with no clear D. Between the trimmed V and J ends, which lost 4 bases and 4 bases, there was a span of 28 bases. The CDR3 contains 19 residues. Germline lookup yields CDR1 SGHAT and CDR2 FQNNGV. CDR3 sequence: CASSSSRGPLSRPIYGYTF. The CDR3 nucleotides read TGTGCCAGCAGCTCGAGCCGAGGACCCCTCTCCCGACCAATCTATGGCTACACCTTC.

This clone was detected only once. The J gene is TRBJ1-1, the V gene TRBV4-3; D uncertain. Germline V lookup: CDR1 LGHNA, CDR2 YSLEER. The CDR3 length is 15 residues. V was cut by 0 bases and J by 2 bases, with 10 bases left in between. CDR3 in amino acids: CASSQDTHKNTEAFF. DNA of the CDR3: TGCGCCAGCAGCCAAGATACCCATAAAAACACTGAAGCTTTCTTT.

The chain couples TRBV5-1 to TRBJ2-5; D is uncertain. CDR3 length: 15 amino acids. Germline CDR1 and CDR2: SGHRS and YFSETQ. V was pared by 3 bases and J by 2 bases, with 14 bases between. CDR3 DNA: TGCGCCAGCAGCTATTCAGGTACCGATCAAGAGACCCAGTACTTC. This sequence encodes CASSYSGTDQETQYF.

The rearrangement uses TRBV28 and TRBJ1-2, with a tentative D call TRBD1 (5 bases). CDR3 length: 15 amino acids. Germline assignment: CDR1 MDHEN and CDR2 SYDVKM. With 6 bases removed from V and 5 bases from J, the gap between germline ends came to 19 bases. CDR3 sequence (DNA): TGTGCCAGCAGCGTCTCGCGACAGCGAGTTTATGGCTACACCTTC. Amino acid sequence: CASSVSRQRVYGYTF.

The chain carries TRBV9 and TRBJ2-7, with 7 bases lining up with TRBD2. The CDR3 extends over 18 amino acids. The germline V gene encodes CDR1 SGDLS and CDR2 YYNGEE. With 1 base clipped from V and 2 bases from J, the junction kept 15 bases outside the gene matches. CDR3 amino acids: CASSVSGRKIQRPYEQYF. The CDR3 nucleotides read TGTGCCAGCAGCGTATCCGGGAGGAAAATTCAAAGGCCCTACGAGCAGTACTTC.

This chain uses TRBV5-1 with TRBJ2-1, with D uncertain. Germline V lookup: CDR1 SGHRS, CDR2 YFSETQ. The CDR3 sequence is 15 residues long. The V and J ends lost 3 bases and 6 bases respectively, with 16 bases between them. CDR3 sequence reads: CASSSLGSGVNEQFF. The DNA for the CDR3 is TGCGCCAGCAGCTCGCTAGGTTCTGGTGTCAATGAGCAGTTCTTC.

CDR3 in DNA: TGTGCCAGCAGCTTAGCGGGTTTGGGGGTCACCGGGGAGCTGTTTTTT. Its protein is CASSLAGLGVTGELFF. This chain uses TRBV7-8 with TRBJ2-2; the D gene could be TRBD1 or TRBD2 (5 bases each). The CDR3 spans 16 residues. Trimming cost V 0 bases and J 4 bases, with 12 bases left between them. Germline V CDR1 and CDR2: SGHVS, FQNEAQ.

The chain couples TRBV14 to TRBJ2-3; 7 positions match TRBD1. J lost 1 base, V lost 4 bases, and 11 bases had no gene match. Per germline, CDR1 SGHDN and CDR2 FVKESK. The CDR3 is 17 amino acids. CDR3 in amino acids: CASSLRLSGQRTDTQYF. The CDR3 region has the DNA TGTGCCAGCAGCCTCCGACTATCGGGACAGCGCACAGATACGCAGTATTTT.

CDR3 sequence: CASSVQGITRQPQHF. DNA of the CDR3: TGTGCCAGCTCCGTACAGGGGATCACTCGTCAGCCCCAGCATTTT. The genes are TRBV18 and TRBJ1-5; 7 bases are shared with TRBD1. Germline V gives CDR1 KGHSH, CDR2 LQKENI. The CDR3 is 15 residues long. The trim removed 6 bases at V and 6 bases at J, leaving 11 bases unmatched.